Listed here is a single TCR beta chain. The PCR ran on 60 Vbeta and 13 Jbeta primers. The repertoire was sequenced with immunoSEQ multiplex PCR; TCRdb's copy has only in-frame clones and lacks some. The sample records around 300,000 clones, about 75% being singletons. The data are from a study of cytomegalovirus exposure and HLA in healthy donors. The CDR3 is 16 residues long. Trimming took off 5 bases at V and 3 bases at J, with 17 bases between the two ends. CDR1 is SGHAT, CDR2 FQNNGV, per germline. Each of the donors was a healthy bone marrow donor. The sequencing sample was made of PBMCs. This rearrangement joins TRBV11-2 to TRBJ2-1; D is possibly TRBD2 (6 bases). The clonotype comes from a female donor in good health and CMV-seronegative. CDR3 sequence (DNA): TGTGCCAGCAGCCCACGGCGGGACCGATACTACAATGAGCAGTTCTTC. It is translated as CASSPRRDRYYNEQFF.